Following are 20 T cell receptor beta chains from one sample sequenced in a study of T cell repertoires in cytomegalovirus infection. A single record per CDR3 protein comes from TCRdb applying MiXCR to the reads. The top ten hold roughly 8% of the sample, which has about 680,000 distinct CDR3 sequences, less than 25% seen once. Sequenced material: CD8+ T cells from PBMCs. These receptors all come from a human donor in good health (CMV status not recorded). Some clones in this sample may be carry-over from other donors' samples.

The rearrangement uses TRBV20-1 and TRBJ2-1, with D possibly matching TRBD2 (5 bases). Germline CDR1 reads DFQATT; CDR2 reads SNEGSKA (reference sequence). Between the trimmed V and J ends, which lost 5 bases and 9 bases, there was a span of 14 bases. CDR3 size: 12 residues. This chain's CDR3 is CSAPPAGGEQFF. As DNA, the CDR3 is TGCAGTGCTCCACCGGCGGGTGGTGAGCAGTTCTTC.

Remarks on this clonotype: This clone may be a read error of a much larger clone one base away. The chain employs TRBV7-1 and TRBJ1-2; 7 bases line up with TRBD1. TRBV7-1 is an ORF, with its function uncertain. There are 14 residues in the CDR3. Written as DNA, the CDR3 is TGTGTCAGCAGCACGGGACAGACGAACTATGGCTACACCTTC. Amino acid sequence: CVSSTGQTNYGYTF.

This clonotype was seen many times. The gene calls are TRBV7-6 and TRBJ2-3; 10 bases agree with TRBD2. The CDR3 totals 15 residues. V gave up 6 bases and J gave up 4 bases; unmatched junction bases: 7. CDR1 and CDR2 from the germline V gene are SGHVS and FNYEAQ. The CDR3 here is CASSPLAGEPDTQYF. CDR3 sequence (DNA): TGTGCCAGCAGTCCGCTAGCGGGGGAGCCAGATACGCAGTATTTT.

In this sample, this clonotype turned up many times. This chain joins TRBV7-2 and TRBJ1-2, with 9 bases lining up with TRBD1. V shed 5 bases and J 3 bases; nucleotides not matched to a gene: 7. Germline V CDR1 and CDR2: SGHTA, FQGNSA. CDR3 size: 15 residues. For the CDR3, the DNA is TGTGCCAGCAGCCGTGGACAGGGGAAGGACTATGGCTACACCTTC. Its protein product is CASSRGQGKDYGYTF.

This clonotype showed up many times. V and J are TRBV7-9 and TRBJ1-6; perhaps TRBD1 as D (5 bases). The V gene's germline CDR1 is SEHNR and CDR2 FQNEAQ (reference sequence). Trimming took 7 bases from V and 6 from J, leaving 13 bases between them. This CDR3 has 14 amino acids. CDR3 protein: CASTLGGINSPLHF. CDR3 nucleotide sequence: TGTGCCAGCACCCTGGGGGGGATTAATTCACCCCTCCACTTT. Full variable domain (missing parts from reference TRBV7-9 and TRBJ1-6): DTGVSQNPRHKITKRGQNVTFRCDPISEHNRLYWYRQTLGQGPEFLTYFQNEAQLEKSRLLSDRFSAERPKGSFSTLEIQRTEQGDSAMYLCASTLGGINSPLHFGNGTRLTVT.

The V call is TRBV6-2 or TRBV6-3, the J call TRBJ2-7, with D possibly matching TRBD1 (6 bases). This CDR3 region has 16 residues. The germline V gene encodes CDR1 MNHEY and CDR2 SVGEGT. Trimming took 0 bases from V and 0 from J, leaving 12 bases between them. The CDR3, as DNA: TGTGCCAGCAGTTACTCCCGGACAGCGAGCTCCTACGAGCAGTACGTC. As protein: CASSYSRTASSYEQYV.

This chain joins TRBV7-6 and TRBJ1-1; no firm D call. Germline CDR1 is SGHVS and CDR2 is FNYEAQ. The V end was cut by 3 bases, the J end by 2 bases, with 13 bases between. The CDR3 loop spans 15 amino acids. Here the CDR3 DNA reads TGTGCCAGCAGCTTGGGCGTCGGGTCTAACACTGAAGCTTTCTTT. It encodes CASSLGVGSNTEAFF.

The chain couples TRBV10-1 to TRBJ1-1; no firm D call. Trimming pared 3 bases from V and 4 bases from J, leaving 6 bases between. Germline V gene sequence: CDR1 WNHNN, CDR2 SYGVQD (reference sequence). The CDR3 runs 12 residues. The CDR3 protein is CASSDPSTEAFF. CDR3 in DNA: TGCGCCAGCAGTGACCCCAGCACTGAAGCTTTCTTT.

The chain carries TRBV20-1 and TRBJ1-2, with D unresolved. CDR3 length: 13 amino acids. Germline lookup yields CDR1 DFQATT and CDR2 SNEGSKA (reference sequence). The germline V and J ends were trimmed by 1 base and 6 bases, with 12 bases remaining between them. The CDR3 nucleotides are TGCAGTGCTAGAGCCCCTGTGCGTAATGGCTACACCTTC. Protein sequence: CSARAPVRNGYTF.

This clonotype was recorded many times. The chain joins TRBV7-6 to TRBJ2-3; 14 positions agree with TRBD2. V was clipped by 5 bases and J by 3 bases; unmatched bases: 13. CDR3 size: 19 residues. The germline CDR1 and CDR2 sequences are SGHVS and FNYEAQ. CDR3 sequence reads: CASSRLAGGMPEGTDTQYF. The CDR3 nucleotides read TGTGCCAGCAGCAGACTAGCGGGGGGGATGCCCGAGGGGACAGATACGCAGTATTTT. Full variable domain (rest looked up from reference TRBV7-6 and TRBJ2-3): GAGVSQSPRYKVTKRGQDVALRCDPISGHVSLYWYRQALGQGPEFLTYFNYEAQQDKSGLPNDRFSAERPEGSISTLTIQRTEQRDSAMYRCASSRLAGGMPEGTDTQYFGPGTRLTVL.

V is TRBV10-3 and J is TRBJ2-1; D may match TRBD1 or TRBD2 (5 bases each). Per germline, CDR1 ENHRY and CDR2 SYGVKD. The CDR3 runs to 15 residues. V gave up 4 bases and J gave up 5 bases, with 15 bases separating them. For the CDR3, the DNA is TGTGCCATCAGTGTAAGGGACCCGGAAGACAATGAGCAGTTCTTC. It translates to CAISVRDPEDNEQFF.

This clonotype was counted between two and nine times. This chain connects TRBV7-8 to TRBJ2-2, with D maybe TRBD1 (6 bases). CDR1 is SGHVS and CDR2 is FQNEAQ in the germline V gene. There are 14 residues in the CDR3. Trimming took off 8 bases at V and 2 bases at J, with 12 bases between the two ends. The CDR3 loop reads CASQRDTNTGELFF. The CDR3 DNA reads as TGTGCCAGCCAAAGGGACACAAACACCGGGGAGCTGTTTTTT.

In regard to this clonotype: This may arise from a read error, as a much more abundant clone is one base away. This sequence joins TRBV6-2 or TRBV6-3 and TRBJ2-3, with D unclear. Germline values: CDR1 MNHEY, CDR2 SVGEGT. The CDR3 has 13 amino acids. The V end was cut by 2 bases, the J end by 4 bases, with 7 bases between. The DNA of the CDR3 is TGTGCCAGCAGTTACGTAAGGGCAGATACGCAGTATTTT. Its translation: CASSYVRADTQYF.

This clonotype was counted between two and nine times. The gene calls are TRBV6-2 or TRBV6-3 and TRBJ2-7, with D possibly matching TRBD1 (6 bases). The germline V gene has CDR1 MNHEY and CDR2 SVGEGT. The CDR3 runs 13 residues. V shed 5 bases and J shed 5 bases, with 13 bases lying between them. The CDR3 DNA follows: TGTGCCAGCAGTCAAACCCCAGGGGACGAGCAGTACTTC. Protein sequence: CASSQTPGDEQYF.

This clonotype showed up many times. The chain carries TRBV7-6 and TRBJ2-1; TRBD2 matches 9 bases. This CDR3 comprises 15 residues. Germline CDR1 is SGHVS and CDR2 is FNYEAQ. Unmatched junction bases numbered 10, after V lost 5 bases and J lost 8 bases. CDR3 coding DNA: TGTGCCAGCAGCGCCACGGGTAGCGGGGGCGATGAGCAGTTCTTC. The encoded protein is CASSATGSGGDEQFF. Variable domain in full (rest from reference TRBV7-6 and TRBJ2-1): GAGVSQSPRYKVTKRGQDVALRCDPISGHVSLYWYRQALGQGPEFLTYFNYEAQQDKSGLPNDRFSAERPEGSISTLTIQRTEQRDSAMYRCASSATGSGGDEQFFGPGTRLTVL.

This clonotype was counted at least ten times. The chain links TRBV6-6 to TRBJ2-3; 11 bases line up with TRBD2. The CDR3 runs to 16 residues. Trimming took 0 bases from V and 3 from J; bases not matched to a gene: 2. Germline V gives CDR1 MNHNY, CDR2 SVGAGI (reference sequence). CDR3 nucleotide sequence: TGTGCCAGCAGTTACTCGGCTAGCGGGGGGACAGATACGCAGTATTTT. Translating gives CASSYSASGGTDTQYF.

Worth noting for this clonotype: The conserved final phenylalanine or tryptophan is absent from the CDR3, which likely points to a read error. This chain links TRBV20-1 with TRBJ2-5, with D perhaps matching TRBD1 or TRBD2 (5 bases each). CDR1 and CDR2 (germline): DFQATT, SNEGSKA (reference sequence). V was trimmed by 0 bases and J by 2 bases, leaving 13 bases between them. This CDR3 region has 15 residues. For the CDR3, the DNA is TGCAGTGCTAGAGATTTAGCGACAGATCAAGAGACCCAGTACTCC. It yields the protein CSARDLATDQETQYS.

A few counts support this clonotype. V usage is TRBV19 and J usage is TRBJ2-1; unclear D gene. V was shortened by 4 bases and J by 6 bases, with 10 bases between the two germline ends. The germline V gene encodes CDR1 LNHDA and CDR2 SQIVND (reference sequence). The CDR3 sequence is 13 residues long. The CDR3 here is CASSTASFNEQFF. The CDR3 nucleotides are TGTGCCAGTAGTACGGCATCATTCAATGAGCAGTTCTTC.

This clonotype was observed a few times. One junction end disagrees with the germline gene, perhaps due to a read error. The V and J genes are TRBV7-7 and TRBJ2-3; possibly TRBD1 or TRBD2 for D (5 bases each). Germline V CDR1 and CDR2: SSHAT, FNYEAQ (reference sequence). The length of the CDR3 is 14 residues. CDR3 nucleotide sequence: TGTGCTAGCAGTACCGGGGACCTCACAGATACGCAGTATTTT. Protein sequence: CASSTGDLTDTQYF.

This clonotype was recorded at least ten times. V is TRBV28 and J is TRBJ2-3, with 7 bases matching TRBD2. The CDR3 is 13 residues long. Germline values: CDR1 MDHEN, CDR2 SYDVKM. The V gene end was trimmed by 11 bases and the J gene end by 5 bases; junction bases not matched to a gene: 10. CDR3 in amino acids: CAGREAEGDTQYF. In DNA, the CDR3 is TGTGCCGGGAGGGAGGCGGAGGGAGATACGCAGTATTTT.